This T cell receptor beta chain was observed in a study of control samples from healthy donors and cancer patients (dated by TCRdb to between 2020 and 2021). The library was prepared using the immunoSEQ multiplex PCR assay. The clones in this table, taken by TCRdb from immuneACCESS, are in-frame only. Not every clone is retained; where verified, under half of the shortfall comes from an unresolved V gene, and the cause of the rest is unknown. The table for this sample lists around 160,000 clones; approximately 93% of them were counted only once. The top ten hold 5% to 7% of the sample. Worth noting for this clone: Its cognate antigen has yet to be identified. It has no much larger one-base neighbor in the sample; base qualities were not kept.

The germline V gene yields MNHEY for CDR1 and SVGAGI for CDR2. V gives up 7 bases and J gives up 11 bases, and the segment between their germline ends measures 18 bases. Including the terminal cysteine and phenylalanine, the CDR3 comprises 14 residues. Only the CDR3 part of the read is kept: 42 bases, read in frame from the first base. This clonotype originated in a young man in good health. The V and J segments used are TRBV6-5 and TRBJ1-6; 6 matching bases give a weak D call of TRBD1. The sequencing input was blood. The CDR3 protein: CASTRRGSATPLHF. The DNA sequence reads TGTGCCAGCACCAGAAGGGGGAGTGCGACACCCCTCCACTTT.